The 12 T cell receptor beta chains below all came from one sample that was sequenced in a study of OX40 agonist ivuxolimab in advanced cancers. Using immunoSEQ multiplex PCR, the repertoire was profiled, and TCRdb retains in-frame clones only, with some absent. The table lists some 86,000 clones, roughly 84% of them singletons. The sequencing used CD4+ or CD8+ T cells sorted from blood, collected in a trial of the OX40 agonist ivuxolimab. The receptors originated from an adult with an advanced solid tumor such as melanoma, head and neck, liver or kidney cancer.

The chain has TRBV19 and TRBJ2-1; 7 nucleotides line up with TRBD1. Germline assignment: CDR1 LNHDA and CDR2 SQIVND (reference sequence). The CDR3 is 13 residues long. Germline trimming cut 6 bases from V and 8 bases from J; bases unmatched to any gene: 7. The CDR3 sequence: CASRSRDSYEQFF. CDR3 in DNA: TGTGCCAGTAGGAGTCGGGACAGTTATGAGCAGTTCTTC.

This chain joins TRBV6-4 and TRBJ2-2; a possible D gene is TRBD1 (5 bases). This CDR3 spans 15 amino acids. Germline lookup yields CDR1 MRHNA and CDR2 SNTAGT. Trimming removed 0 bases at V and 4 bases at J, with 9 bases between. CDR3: CASSDSREGTGELFF. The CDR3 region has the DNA TGTGCCAGCAGTGACTCCAGGGAAGGCACCGGGGAGCTGTTTTTT.

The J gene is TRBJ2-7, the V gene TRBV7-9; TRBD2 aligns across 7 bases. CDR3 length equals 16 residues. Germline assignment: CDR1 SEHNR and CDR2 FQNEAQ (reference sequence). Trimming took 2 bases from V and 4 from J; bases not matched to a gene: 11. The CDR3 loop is CASSLSSGGSPYEQYF. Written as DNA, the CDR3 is TGTGCCAGCAGCTTATCGTCGGGCGGGAGTCCGTACGAGCAGTACTTC. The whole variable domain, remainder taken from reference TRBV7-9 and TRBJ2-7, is DTGVSQNPRHKITKRGQNVTFRCDPISEHNRLYWYRQTLGQGPEFLTYFQNEAQLEKSRLLSDRFSAERPKGSFSTLEIQRTEQGDSAMYLCASSLSSGGSPYEQYFGPGTRLTVT.

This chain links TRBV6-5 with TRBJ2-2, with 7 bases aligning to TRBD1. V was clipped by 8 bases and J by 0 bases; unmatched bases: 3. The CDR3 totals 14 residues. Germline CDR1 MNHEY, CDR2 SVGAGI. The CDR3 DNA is TGTGCCAGCTGGGGACAGACGAACACCGGGGAGCTGTTTTTT. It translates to CASWGQTNTGELFF.

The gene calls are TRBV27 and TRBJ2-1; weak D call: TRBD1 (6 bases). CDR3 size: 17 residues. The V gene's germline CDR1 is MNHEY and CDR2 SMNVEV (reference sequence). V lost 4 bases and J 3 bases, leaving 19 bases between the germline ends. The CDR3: CASSSQPGHGVYNEQFF. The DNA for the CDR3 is TGTGCCAGCAGTTCCCAACCGGGACACGGAGTCTACAATGAGCAGTTCTTC.

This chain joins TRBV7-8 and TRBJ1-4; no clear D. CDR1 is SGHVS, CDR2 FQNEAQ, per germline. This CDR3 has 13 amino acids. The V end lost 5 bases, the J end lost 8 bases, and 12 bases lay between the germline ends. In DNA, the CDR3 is TGTGCCAGCAGCCCGGCAGAAGGGGAAAAACTGTTTTTT. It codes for CASSPAEGEKLFF.

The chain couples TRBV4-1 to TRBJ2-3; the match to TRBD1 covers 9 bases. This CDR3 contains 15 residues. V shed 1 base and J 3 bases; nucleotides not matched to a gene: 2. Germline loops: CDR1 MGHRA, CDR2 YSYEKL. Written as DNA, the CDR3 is TGCGCCAGCAGCCAAGGGACAGGGGTGACAGATACGCAGTATTTT. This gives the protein CASSQGTGVTDTQYF.

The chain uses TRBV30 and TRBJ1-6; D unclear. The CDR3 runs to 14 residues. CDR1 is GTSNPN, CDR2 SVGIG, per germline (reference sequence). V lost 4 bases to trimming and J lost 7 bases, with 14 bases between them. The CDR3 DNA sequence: TGTGCCTGGAACGGAGAGAGGGCGAATTCACCCCTCCACTTT. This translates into CAWNGERANSPLHF.

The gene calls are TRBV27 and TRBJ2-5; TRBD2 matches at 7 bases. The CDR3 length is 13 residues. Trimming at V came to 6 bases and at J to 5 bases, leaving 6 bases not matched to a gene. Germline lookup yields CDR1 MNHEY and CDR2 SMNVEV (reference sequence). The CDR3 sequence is CASSQTSAETQYF. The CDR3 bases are TGTGCCAGCAGCCAAACTAGCGCGGAGACCCAGTACTTC.

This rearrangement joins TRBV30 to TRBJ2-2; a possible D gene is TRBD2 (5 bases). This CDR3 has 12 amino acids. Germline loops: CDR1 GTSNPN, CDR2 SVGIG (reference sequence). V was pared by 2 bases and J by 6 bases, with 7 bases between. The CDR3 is CAWSPGAGELFF. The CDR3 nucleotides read TGTGCCTGGAGTCCCGGGGCCGGGGAGCTGTTTTTT.

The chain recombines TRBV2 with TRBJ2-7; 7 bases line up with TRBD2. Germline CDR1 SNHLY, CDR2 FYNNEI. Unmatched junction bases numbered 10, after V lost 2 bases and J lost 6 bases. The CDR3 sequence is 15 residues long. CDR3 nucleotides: TGTGCCAGCAGTGAACCGGGGAGGGAATTAGGCGAGCAGTACTTC. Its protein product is CASSEPGRELGEQYF.

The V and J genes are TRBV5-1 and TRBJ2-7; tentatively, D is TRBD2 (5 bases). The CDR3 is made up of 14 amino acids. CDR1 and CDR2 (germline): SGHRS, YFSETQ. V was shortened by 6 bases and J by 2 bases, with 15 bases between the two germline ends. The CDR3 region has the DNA TGCGCCAGCAAAGATAGCGCCTATGCCTACGAGCAGTACTTC. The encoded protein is CASKDSAYAYEQYF.